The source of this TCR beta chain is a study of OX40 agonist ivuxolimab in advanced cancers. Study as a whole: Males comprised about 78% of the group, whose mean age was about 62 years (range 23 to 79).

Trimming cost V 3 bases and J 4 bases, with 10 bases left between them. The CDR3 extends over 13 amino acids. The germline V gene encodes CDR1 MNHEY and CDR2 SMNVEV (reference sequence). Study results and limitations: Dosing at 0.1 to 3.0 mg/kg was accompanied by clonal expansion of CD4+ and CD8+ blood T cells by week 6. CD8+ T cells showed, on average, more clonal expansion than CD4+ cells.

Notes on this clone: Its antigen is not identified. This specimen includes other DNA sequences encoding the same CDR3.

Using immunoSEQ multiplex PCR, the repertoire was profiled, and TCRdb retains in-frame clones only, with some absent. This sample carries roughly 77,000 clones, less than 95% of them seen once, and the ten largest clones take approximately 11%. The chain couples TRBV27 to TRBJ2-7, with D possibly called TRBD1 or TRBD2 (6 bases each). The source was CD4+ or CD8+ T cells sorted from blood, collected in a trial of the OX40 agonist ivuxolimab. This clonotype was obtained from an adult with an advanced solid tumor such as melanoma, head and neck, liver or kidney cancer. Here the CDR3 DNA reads TGTGCCAGCAGTTTCGGAGGGGGGTACGAGCAGTACTTC. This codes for CASSFGGGYEQYF.